The TCR beta chain under discussion was sequenced for a study of radiation and T cells in renal cell carcinoma. Study-level results: From baseline, blood top tumor clonotypes peaked at 2 weeks post-radiation.

CDR3 size: 13 residues. Germline values: CDR1 SSHAT, CDR2 FNYEAQ (reference sequence). Time point given: blood 4 weeks post-SBRT, at nephrectomy. Documented treatment: 15 Gy SBRT to primary tumor, nephrectomy 4 weeks later. The table came from immunoSEQ multiplex PCR; TCRdb's copy has only in-frame clones and leaves some out. This sample yields 30,000 to 40,000 clones, of which roughly 80% are seen a single time; roughly a third belongs to the top ten. By sample share, this clone is hyperexpanded (1% or more). The antigen is unknown. A junction boundary mismatches the germline segment, possibly from a read error.

The rearrangement joins TRBV7-7 to TRBJ2-5; tentative D call: TRBD1 (5 bases). This sequence was found in a man between 60 and 75 years old with renal cell carcinoma. The sequenced sample was blood, obtained from a patient whose treatment included radiotherapy and nephrectomy. CDR3 coding DNA: TGTGCTAGCAGCTTAGTGCAGGGAGAGACCCAGTACTTC. Protein product: CASSLVQGETQYF.